The rows below give T cell receptor beta chains drawn from one sample of a study of technical replicates of blood from four donors. Sequencing was performed with immunoSEQ multiplex PCR; in TCRdb, only in-frame clones are kept and a portion is missing. This table holds 66,000 or so clones, about 97% found once. Sequenced: T cells isolated from PBMCs. The receptors here all came from a human donor in good health. The conserved cysteine and the conserved F or W are not part of the CDR3 here.

TRBV6-1,TRBJ2-7,ASSELPGLAGTYEQY
TRBV30,TRBJ2-1,AWSIGGGHEQF
TRBV18,TRBJ2-7,ASTWREGRSYEQY
TRBV7-9,TRBJ2-5,ASSWVGAGGGETQY
TRBV5-4,TRBJ1-2,ASSSTNWIATGRI
TRBV2,TRBJ2-7,ASSPLQGAYHGEQY
TRBV6-1,TRBJ2-3,ASSSGGGMTDTQY
TRBV10-2,TRBJ1-2,ASKNKGTVTNYGYT
TRBV30,TRBJ2-1,AWSPLFEQF
TRBV5-6,TRBJ1-6,ASSLTVGGHSPLH
TRBV25-1,TRBJ2-3,ASSGPTSGNTDTQY
TRBV5-1,TRBJ2-3,ASSLVGNPGLAEADTQY
TRBV29-1,TRBJ2-3,SVRSVDRGDTQY
TRBV5-4,TRBJ2-3,ASSLDRARSSDTQY
TRBV18,TRBJ1-5,ASSRYGTGEWPQH
TRBV10-3,TRBJ1-1,AITPTGPNTEAF
TRBV7-9,TRBJ2-5,ASSSQGALETQY
TRBV28,TRBJ1-1,ASSQGAREAF
TRBV6-1,TRBJ2-3,ASSESGRVGTDTQY
TRBV7-2,TRBJ2-1,ASSSSLGSYNEQF
TRBV29-1,TRBJ2-2,SGRGPATGELF
TRBV5-1,TRBJ2-7,ASSPALAGGDEQY
TRBV5-6,TRBJ2-7,ASSFSGLRNEQY
TRBV7-3,TRBJ2-5,ASSQRLAGGPGEETQY
TRBV21-1,TRBJ1-6,ASSKKSRCGPYNSPLH
TRBV28,TRBJ2-5,ASIGLGSPARARETQY
TRBV28,TRBJ1-4,ASGDGREEEKLF
TRBV18,TRBJ2-2,ASSPSQGANTGELF
TRBV29-1,TRBJ1-1,SVDRNTEAF
TRBV27,TRBJ2-7,ASNPWGQASYEQY
TRBV5-1,TRBJ1-1,ASSITRGGQNRAF
TRBV6-5,TRBJ2-1,ASRPQSGTYNEQF
TRBV12-5,TRBJ1-2,ASGATGNYGYT
TRBV28,TRBJ2-7,ASSPPVHEQY
TRBV5-1,TRBJ1-4,ASSLQGHGEKLF
TRBV5-1,TRBJ2-1,ASSPYLAGAKRVGDNEQF
TRBV6-1,TRBJ2-5,ASSPPGFWKETQY
TRBV6-1,TRBJ1-2,ASSDRLTNYGYT
TRBV14,TRBJ2-5,ASSLSRGRGETQY
TRBV12-5,TRBJ2-1,ASGGSGVPFNEQF
TRBV6-1,TRBJ1-1,ASSRQGKDTEAF
TRBV30,TRBJ1-3,AWSNITGISGNTIY